These 5 T cell receptor beta chains share one sample of origin, sequenced in a study of T-cell reconstitution after alpha-beta-depleted transplantation in children. Unique molecular identifiers were incorporated during preparation of the TCRbeta library. TCRdb re-called the PCR reads with MiXCR, one entry per CDR3 protein. The table lists roughly 590,000 distinct CDR3 sequences, 15% to 20% of them singletons. Sequences were derived from PBMCs from the stem cell graft donor, sampled from the stem cell graft. The receptors originated from a human donor who donated a stem cell graft to a child with acute myeloid leukemia.

This clonotype has just a few counts. The chain carries TRBV7-2 and TRBJ2-7; either TRBD1 or TRBD2 may supply D (6 bases each). The length of the CDR3 is 16 residues. From germline, CDR1 is SGHTA and CDR2 FQGNSA. The V end was cut by 7 bases, the J end by 3 bases, with 22 bases between. CDR3 loop: CASTHRGGKRNYEQYF. The DNA for the CDR3 is TGTGCCAGCACCCATCGAGGGGGGAAAAGGAACTACGAGCAGTACTTC.

This chain connects TRBV28 to TRBJ1-2; D gene unclear. The ends were cut back, 3 bases at V and 2 bases at J, with 10 bases in the middle. The length of the CDR3 is 14 residues. Germline assignment: CDR1 MDHEN and CDR2 SYDVKM. The CDR3 loop is CASSFPRLNYGYTF. CDR3 in DNA: TGTGCCAGCAGTTTCCCCAGGTTGAACTATGGCTACACCTTC.

The chain recombines TRBV7-2 with TRBJ1-5; 7 positions match TRBD1. Looked up from germline, CDR1 is SGHTA and CDR2 is FQGNSA. This CDR3 contains 16 residues. The V segment lost 3 bases and the J segment 1 base; nucleotides outside the gene matches: 6. The DNA of the CDR3 is TGTGCCAGCAGCTTCGGGACAGTAAGCAGCAATCAGCCCCAGCATTTT. It codes for CASSFGTVSSNQPQHF.

This clonotype was counted between two and nine times. The V and J genes are TRBV6-5 and TRBJ1-5; 8 bases fit TRBD1. V was pared by 5 bases and J by 0 bases, with 3 bases of the junction left unmatched. Germline CDR1 MNHEY, CDR2 SVGAGI. This CDR3 region has 15 residues. CDR3 bases: TGTGCCAGCAGTCGGACAGGGTTTAGCAATCAGCCCCAGCATTTT. This sequence encodes CASSRTGFSNQPQHF.

About this clonotype itself: A read error may explain this, as a much larger clone is one base away. The chain joins TRBV6-6 to TRBJ2-7; D gene uncertain. The CDR3 runs to 12 residues. The germline gives CDR1 MNHNY, CDR2 SVGAGI (reference sequence). V lost 0 bases to trimming and J lost 2 bases, with 2 bases between them. CDR3 nucleotides: TGTGCCAGCAGTTACTCGGCCTACGAGCAGTACTTC. It specifies CASSYSAYEQYF.